The sequence of this T cell receptor beta chain was determined in a study of cytomegalovirus exposure and HLA in healthy donors. The study's findings and limits: An analysis that was carried out later associated about 17,000 TCR beta sequences with HLA alleles at 0.05 false discovery rate.

Trimming took off 1 base at V and 7 bases at J, with 13 bases between the two ends. There are 14 residues in the CDR3. Looked up from germline, CDR1 is LGHNT and CDR2 is FRNRAP. Primers included in the PCR were 60 Vbeta and 13 Jbeta primers. How the authors handled the data: About 10 million of around 85 million unique TCR beta chains were shared, per a later count. Sequencing was performed with immunoSEQ multiplex PCR; in TCRdb, only in-frame clones are kept and a portion is missing. V and J calls and clone size are given by that table; D and trimming were obtained from the DNA. The sample consists of approximately 110,000 clones, roughly 71% of them appearing once. Regarding this clone: As yet, its antigen is unknown.

This rearrangement joins TRBV12-5 to TRBJ1-2; perhaps TRBD1 as D (6 bases). Specimen: PBMCs. The TCR comes from a man aged 40-49 years in good health and CMV-seropositive. DNA for the CDR3: TGTGCTAGTGGTTTGGCAACAGGGTCTGGTGGCTACACCTTC. This codes for CASGLATGSGGYTF.